A selection of T cell receptor beta chains follows, all from one sample in a study of blood T cell repertoires in COVID-19. TCRdb's table, derived via immunoSEQ multiplex PCR, lists solely in-frame clones and lacks some. The profile shows some 160,000 clones, 89% of them singletons. Sequenced sample: peripheral blood. These receptors were obtained from a man aged 60 to 75 with acute or convalescent COVID-19. The CDR3 runs from the conserved cysteine through the conserved F or W. A D gene is named only where the DNA matches it firmly. Clone size is shown for a subset of rows, as once, few, many or a class of expanded clone.

size	V	D	J	CDR3	DNA
.	TRBV9	TRBD2	TRBJ2-3	CASRPGLAGSIDTQYF	TGTGCCAGCAGACCAGGTTTAGCGGGCTCCATCGATACGCAGTATTTT
.	TRBV27	.	TRBJ1-5	CASSSQGSNQPQHF	TGTGCCAGCAGTTCACAGGGTAGCAATCAGCCCCAGCATTTT
.	TRBV3-1/TRBV3-2	TRBD1	TRBJ1-2	CASRQGAGGYTF	TGTGCCAGTCGACAGGGGGCTGGTGGCTACACCTTC
.	TRBV9	.	TRBJ1-2	CASSVGTEDGYTF	TGTGCCAGCAGCGTAGGGACAGAGGATGGCTACACCTTC
.	TRBV2	TRBD2	TRBJ2-7	CASSISGAYYEQYF	TGTGCCAGCAGTATCAGCGGGGCTTACTACGAGCAGTACTTC
.	TRBV30	TRBD2	TRBJ2-2	CAGPRGRGRTGELFF	TGTGCCGGTCCCCGGGGGAGGGGTCGGACCGGGGAGCTGTTTTTT
.	TRBV20-1	.	TRBJ2-3	CSAGRADTQYF	TGCAGTGCTGGGAGAGCAGATACGCAGTATTTT
.	TRBV27	TRBD2	TRBJ2-7	CASSLVGTSGYEQYF	TGTGCCAGCAGTTTAGTCGGGACTAGCGGATACGAGCAGTACTTC
.	TRBV6-2/TRBV6-3	TRBD2	TRBJ2-5	CASSPWTSGTQETQYF	TGTGCCAGCAGCCCCTGGACTAGCGGGACCCAAGAGACCCAGTACTTC
.	TRBV6-6	.	TRBJ1-5	CASSYGTTSNQPQHF	TGTGCCAGCAGTTACGGGACTACGAGCAATCAGCCCCAGCATTTT
.	TRBV3-1/TRBV3-2	.	TRBJ1-2	CASSQAANYGYTF	TGTGCCAGCAGCCAAGCGGCTAACTATGGCTACACCTTC
.	TRBV29-1	.	TRBJ1-4	CSGRTGLDEKLFF	TGCAGCGGGCGAACTGGACTAGATGAAAAACTGTTTTTT
.	TRBV4-1	TRBD1	TRBJ1-3	CASSHPGGTSGNTIYF	TGCGCCAGCAGCCACCCAGGGGGCACGTCAGGAAACACCATATATTTT
few	TRBV30	.	TRBJ1-2	CAWFPRRGGYGYTF	TGTGCCTGGTTCCCCAGGAGGGGCGGATATGGCTACACCTTC
.	TRBV2	TRBD1	TRBJ1-5	CASSGQGARQPQHF	TGTGCCAGCAGTGGACAGGGGGCCAGACAGCCCCAGCATTTT
.	TRBV3-1/TRBV3-2	.	TRBJ1-2	CASGGSGGYTF	TGTGCCAGCGGGGGCTCTGGTGGCTACACCTTC
.	TRBV3-1/TRBV3-2	.	TRBJ1-1	CASSLQGWRTEAFF	TGTGCCAGCAGCCTACAGGGTTGGAGGACTGAAGCTTTCTTT
.	TRBV21-1	.	TRBJ2-3	CASSQGLAGAPTDTQYF	TGTGCCAGCAGCCAAGGACTAGCGGGGGCCCCCACAGATACGCAGTATTTT
.	TRBV24-1	.	TRBJ1-5	CATSDNYNQPQHF	TGTGCCACCAGTGACAACTACAATCAGCCCCAGCATTTT
once	TRBV12-3/TRBV12-4	.	TRBJ2-3	CASSRAEADTQYF	TGTGCCAGCAGTCGAGCCGAAGCCGATACGCAGTATTTT
.	TRBV18	.	TRBJ1-5	CASSQGYGNQPQHF	TGTGCCAGCTCACAGGGGTATGGCAATCAGCCCCAGCATTTT
.	TRBV27	.	TRBJ2-7	CASSLETGEQYF	TGTGCCAGCAGTTTGGAGACAGGAGAGCAGTACTTC
once	TRBV6-2/TRBV6-3	.	TRBJ1-5	CASSYQNQPQHF	TGTGCCAGCAGTTACCAGAATCAGCCCCAGCATTTT
.	TRBV7-8	TRBD1	TRBJ2-4	CASSLGTTRTGGSINIQYF	TGTGCCAGCAGCTTAGGGACCACGCGTACAGGGGGATCCATAAACATTCAGTACTTC
.	TRBV5-1	TRBD1	TRBJ2-7	CASSSGQGAYEQYF	TGCGCCAGCAGCTCCGGGCAGGGGGCCTACGAGCAGTACTTC
once	TRBV5-1	TRBD2	TRBJ2-3	CASSRIGTSGSTPDTQYF	TGCGCCAGCAGCCGAATCGGGACTAGCGGGTCAACGCCAGATACGCAGTATTTT
.	TRBV30	.	TRBJ1-5	CAWSALLNQPQHF	TGTGCCTGGAGTGCCCTACTCAATCAGCCCCAGCATTTT
.	TRBV4-1	.	TRBJ2-1	CASSQVVFRVQYNEQFF	TGCGCCAGCAGCCAAGTCGTCTTCAGGGTGCAATACAATGAGCAGTTCTTC
.	TRBV2	.	TRBJ2-5	CASSVSRVRTKETQYF	TGTGCCAGCAGTGTTAGTCGAGTCAGGACTAAAGAGACCCAGTACTTC
.	TRBV5-4	.	TRBJ2-2	CASSFSQGYTGELFF	TGTGCCAGCAGCTTCTCGCAGGGATACACCGGGGAGCTGTTTTTT
.	TRBV13	.	TRBJ1-2	CASSLGPGRPGPYGYTF	TGTGCCAGCAGCTTAGGGCCCGGGAGGCCAGGGCCCTATGGCTACACCTTC
few	TRBV11-3	.	TRBJ1-1	CASELAENTEAFF	TGTGCCAGCGAGCTAGCCGAGAACACTGAAGCTTTCTTT
.	TRBV19	.	TRBJ2-7	CASSISGRSYEQYF	TGTGCCAGTAGTATTTCAGGGAGGTCCTACGAGCAGTACTTC
.	TRBV19	.	TRBJ1-1	CASTGGKLTEAFF	TGTGCCAGTACGGGGGGTAAGTTAACTGAAGCTTTCTTT
.	TRBV18	.	TRBJ1-5	CASSPDQAQPQHF	TGTGCCAGCTCACCAGACCAGGCTCAGCCCCAGCATTTT
.	TRBV19	.	TRBJ1-1	CASHKDSLNTEAFF	TGTGCCAGTCATAAGGACAGTTTAAACACTGAAGCTTTCTTT
.	TRBV5-1	.	TRBJ2-1	CASSLSRGANEQFF	TGCGCCAGCAGCTTGTCTCGGGGTGCGAATGAGCAGTTCTTC
.	TRBV7-3	.	TRBJ2-2	CASSLTRTGELFF	TGTGCCAGCAGCTTAACCCGGACCGGGGAGCTGTTTTTT
.	TRBV30	TRBD1	TRBJ1-5	CAWTGGYRNQPQHF	TGTGCCTGGACAGGGGGGTATCGCAATCAGCCCCAGCATTTT
.	TRBV6-2/TRBV6-3	TRBD1	TRBJ1-2	CASSFAAYYGQAIYGYTF	TGTGCCAGCAGTTTTGCCGCCTATTACGGACAGGCCATCTATGGCTACACCTTC
.	TRBV6-5	.	TRBJ2-1	CASRDSSSYNEQFF	TGTGCCAGCCGCGACAGTAGCTCCTACAATGAGCAGTTCTTC
.	TRBV18	.	TRBJ1-2	CASSLTELGYTF	TGTGCCAGCTCACTGACAGAGTTAGGCTACACCTTC
few	TRBV11-2	TRBD1	TRBJ1-2	CASSSPDRSNYGYTF	TGTGCCAGCAGCTCTCCGGACAGGAGTAACTATGGCTACACCTTC
.	TRBV7-8	TRBD2	TRBJ2-7	CASRQGSGGYEQYF	TGTGCCAGCAGGCAAGGTAGCGGGGGCTACGAGCAGTACTTC
.	TRBV5-1	TRBD1	TRBJ2-4	CASSLTPGTGPSIAKNIQYF	TGCGCCAGCAGCTTGACCCCTGGGACAGGCCCTTCCATAGCCAAAAACATTCAGTACTTC
.	TRBV5-1	.	TRBJ2-2	CASSLAVSTGELFF	TGCGCCAGCAGCTTGGCCGTATCTACCGGGGAGCTGTTTTTT
.	TRBV7-2	.	TRBJ2-5	CASSRAETQYF	TGTGCCAGCAGCCGAGCGGAGACCCAGTACTTC
.	TRBV11-2	TRBD2	TRBJ2-3	CASSLRARLAGGTDTQYF	TGTGCCAGCAGCCTCAGAGCTAGACTAGCGGGGGGCACAGATACGCAGTATTTT
once	TRBV6-2/TRBV6-3	TRBD1	TRBJ1-1	CASSLGQGAFTEAFF	TGTGCCAGCAGTTTGGGACAGGGGGCTTTTACTGAAGCTTTCTTT